These T cell receptor beta chains were read from a single sample in a study of cytomegalovirus exposure and HLA in healthy donors. The table came from immunoSEQ multiplex PCR; TCRdb's copy has only in-frame clones and leaves some out. The top ten hold roughly 3.5% of the sample, which has 100,000 to 150,000 clones, around four fifths seen once. The sequenced sample was PBMCs. The source is a woman aged 40 to 55 in good health and CMV-seropositive. CDR3s include the opening cysteine and the closing phenylalanine or tryptophan. D genes are given only for firm matches. Size is stated for part of the rows, as once, few or many counts, or as a class when the clone is expanded.

CDR3 DNA	CDR3 protein	V gene	J gene	clone size	D gene
TGCACCAGCAGCCAACCTACCGGGACAGGGAATCGTTCGGGGGCCAACGTCCTGACTTTC	CTSSQPTGTGNRSGANVLTF	TRBV1	TRBJ2-6	.	.
TGTGCCAGCAGTCGACGGTCGGGATACGAGCAGTACTTC	CASSRRSGYEQYF	TRBV27	TRBJ2-7	.	.
TGTGCCACACTAGTTGGCACAGATACGCAGTATTTT	CATLVGTDTQYF	TRBV30	TRBJ2-3	.	.
TGTGCCAGCAGCGCCGGTGCCGGGAGCACTGAAGCTTTCTTT	CASSAGAGSTEAFF	TRBV9	TRBJ1-1	.	.
TGTGCCAGCAGTTACTCGTCAGGGCCCGCGGATGAGCAGTTCTTC	CASSYSSGPADEQFF	TRBV6-6	TRBJ2-1	.	.
TGCGCCAGCAGTGAGTCAGGAAGACAGGGGGGCGGGTATGGCTACACCTTC	CASSESGRQGGGYGYTF	TRBV10-1	TRBJ1-2	few	TRBD1
TGTGCCAGCAGCTACGGGGGGGCGAGGATGAACACTGAAGCTTTCTTT	CASSYGGARMNTEAFF	TRBV5-6	TRBJ1-1	.	.
TGTGCCAGCAGGACAGCGAACACCGGGGAGCTGTTTTTT	CASRTANTGELFF	TRBV6-5	TRBJ2-2	.	.
TGTGCCAGCAGCCAAGACCAGGGAATCTACGAGCAGTACTTC	CASSQDQGIYEQYF	TRBV4-2	TRBJ2-7	.	.
TGTGCCAGTAGCAGGACAGCTACCTACGAGCAGTACTTC	CASSRTATYEQYF	TRBV19	TRBJ2-7	.	.
TGTGCCAGCAGCGTAGCAAGCGGGAGGATTGGTACTGAGCAGTTCTTC	CASSVASGRIGTEQFF	TRBV9	TRBJ2-1	.	TRBD2
TGCGCCAGCAGCTCGCACGGCGGCCGCTATGGCTACACCTTC	CASSSHGGRYGYTF	TRBV4-1	TRBJ1-2	.	.
TGTGCCAGCAGCGGGACAGGGGCTGGAAACACCATATATTTT	CASSGTGAGNTIYF	TRBV9	TRBJ1-3	.	TRBD1
TGCGCCAGCAGGATGGGGGACTTGAACACTGAAGCTTTCTTT	CASRMGDLNTEAFF	TRBV5-1	TRBJ1-1	.	.
TGTGCCAGCAGTGAGATGCGGCGGGAGATCGTATATGAGCAGTTCTTC	CASSEMRREIVYEQFF	TRBV2	TRBJ2-1	.	TRBD2
TGTGCCAGCAGCTTGGTTAGCGGGAGGGCCGAGACCCAGTACTTC	CASSLVSGRAETQYF	TRBV5-4	TRBJ2-5	.	TRBD2
TGTGCCAGCAGCTTCGTAGGAGAAGCGGGCAATGAGCAGTTCTTC	CASSFVGEAGNEQFF	TRBV5-6	TRBJ2-1	.	.
TGCGCCAGCAGCCAAGCTGAGGATACGCAGTATTTT	CASSQAEDTQYF	TRBV4-3	TRBJ2-3	.	.
TGTGCCAGCTCTCAGGTGCTGGCGGGTGGGGCCAACGTCCTGACTTTC	CASSQVLAGGANVLTF	TRBV7-3	TRBJ2-6	.	.
TGCAGCGCTACAGTCGGTCCCTACGAGCAGTACTTC	CSATVGPYEQYF	TRBV29-1	TRBJ2-7	.	.
TGTGCCAGCCTAGCGGACAGGGGCACAGATACGCAGTATTTT	CASLADRGTDTQYF	TRBV6-6	TRBJ2-3	.	.
TGTGCCAGCAGCCCCCTGACAGAGTCTGGAAACACCATATATTTT	CASSPLTESGNTIYF	TRBV9	TRBJ1-3	.	.
TGTGCCAGCAGTCTGGACAGGGCCGCCCAGCCCCAGCATTTT	CASSLDRAAQPQHF	TRBV6-1	TRBJ1-5	.	TRBD1
TGTGCCAGCAGAATAGCGGGAGGGCCCAGTGAGCAGTTCTTC	CASRIAGGPSEQFF	TRBV11-2	TRBJ2-1	.	TRBD2
TGTGCCAGCAGCTTACGTCCTTTCGGTGAAAAACTGTTTTTT	CASSLRPFGEKLFF	TRBV11-1	TRBJ1-4	.	.
TGCGCCAGCAGCTCCTCCATTGGTAAAGTGGCGGGAAGATGGCATTTT	CASSSSIGKVAGRWHF	TRBV5-1	TRBJ2-3	.	.
TGTGCCAGCAGCGTAGGTGCGGGAGGGCCCTACGAGCAGTACTTC	CASSVGAGGPYEQYF	TRBV9	TRBJ2-7	once	TRBD2
TGTGCCAGTGTTGCCGGGACAGAGAACACTGAAGCTTTCTTT	CASVAGTENTEAFF	TRBV19	TRBJ1-1	once	TRBD1
TGTGCCAGCAGCTTAGGAGGGGGCTACGAGCAGTACTTC	CASSLGGGYEQYF	TRBV7-8	TRBJ2-7	.	.
TGTGCCAGCAGTTCGTCCTATGGCTACACCTTC	CASSSSYGYTF	TRBV28	TRBJ1-2	once	.
TGTGCCAGCAGTTTGGCGGGCACAGATACGCAGTATTTT	CASSLAGTDTQYF	TRBV27	TRBJ2-3	.	.
TGTGCCATCAGTGTCACTAGCGGGCTTTTAGATACGCAGTATTTT	CAISVTSGLLDTQYF	TRBV10-3	TRBJ2-3	.	TRBD2
TGTGCCAGCAGTTCCCTTAGGCGAAACCCTCACTACGAGCAGTACTTC	CASSSLRRNPHYEQYF	TRBV6-5	TRBJ2-7	.	.
TGCGCCAGCAGCCGTTCCGGGACACCAGGGAACACTGAAGCTTTCTTT	CASSRSGTPGNTEAFF	TRBV5-1	TRBJ1-1	.	.
TGTGCCAGCAGCCACCCCAAGGCAGGGGGCTTCTCCTACGAGCAGTACTTC	CASSHPKAGGFSYEQYF	TRBV7-3	TRBJ2-7	.	TRBD1
TGTGCCAGCAGTGACTCACCTAACGCTGAAGCTTTCTTT	CASSDSPNAEAFF	TRBV6-4	TRBJ1-1	.	.
TGTGCCAGTAGTATAGAAGGGGTCCGCATGAACACTGAAGCTTTCTTT	CASSIEGVRMNTEAFF	TRBV19	TRBJ1-1	once	.
TGTGCCAGCAGTTTGACAGTGGGGTACCAGTACTTC	CASSLTVGYQYF	TRBV28	TRBJ2-5	.	.
TGTGCCAGCAGTTTTGCGCGATATGGCTACACCTTC	CASSFARYGYTF	TRBV28	TRBJ1-2	.	.